This T cell receptor beta chain was recorded in a study of cytomegalovirus exposure and HLA in healthy donors. In the study overall: The platform used for the roughly 130 validation repertoires matched that of the roughly 670 first-cohort repertoires, a later analysis reported. Findings of the study overall: For cytomegalovirus status, the classifier reportedly gave diagnoses with high specificity and sensitivity. Cytomegalovirus association was listed for about 150 TCR beta chains.

Note on this clone: Its antigen is as yet unknown.

Generated by immunoSEQ multiplex PCR, the TCRdb table keeps only in-frame clones and is missing some. The top ten hold nearly 6% of the sample, which has around 60,000 clones, 90% to 95% seen once. Germline V gene data show CDR1 as SGDLS and CDR2 as YYNGEE. Trimming cost V 0 bases and J 5 bases; bases outside gene matches: 8. The CDR3 runs 16 residues. The V gene is TRBV9, the J gene TRBJ2-5, with 9 bases matching TRBD2. The TCR originated in a woman aged 18-29 years in good health and CMV-seropositive. Source material: PBMCs. The CDR3 bases are TGTGCCAGCAGCGTAGGAGCGGGGGGCCTTGGTGAGACCCAGTACTTC. It codes for CASSVGAGGLGETQYF.